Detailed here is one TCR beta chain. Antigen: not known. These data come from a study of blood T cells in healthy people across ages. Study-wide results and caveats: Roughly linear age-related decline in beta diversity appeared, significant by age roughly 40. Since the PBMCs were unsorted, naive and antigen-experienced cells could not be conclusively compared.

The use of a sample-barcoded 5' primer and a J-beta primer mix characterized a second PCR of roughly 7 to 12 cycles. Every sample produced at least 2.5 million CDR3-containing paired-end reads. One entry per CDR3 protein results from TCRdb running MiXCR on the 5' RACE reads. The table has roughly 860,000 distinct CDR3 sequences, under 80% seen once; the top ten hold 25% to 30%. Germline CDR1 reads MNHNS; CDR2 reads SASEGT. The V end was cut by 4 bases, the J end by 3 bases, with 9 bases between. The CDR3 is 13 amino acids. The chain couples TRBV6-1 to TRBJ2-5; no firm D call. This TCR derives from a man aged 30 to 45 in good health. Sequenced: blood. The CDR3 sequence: CASSAREKETQYF. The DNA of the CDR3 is TGTGCCAGCAGTGCCCGAGAAAAAGAGACCCAGTACTTC.